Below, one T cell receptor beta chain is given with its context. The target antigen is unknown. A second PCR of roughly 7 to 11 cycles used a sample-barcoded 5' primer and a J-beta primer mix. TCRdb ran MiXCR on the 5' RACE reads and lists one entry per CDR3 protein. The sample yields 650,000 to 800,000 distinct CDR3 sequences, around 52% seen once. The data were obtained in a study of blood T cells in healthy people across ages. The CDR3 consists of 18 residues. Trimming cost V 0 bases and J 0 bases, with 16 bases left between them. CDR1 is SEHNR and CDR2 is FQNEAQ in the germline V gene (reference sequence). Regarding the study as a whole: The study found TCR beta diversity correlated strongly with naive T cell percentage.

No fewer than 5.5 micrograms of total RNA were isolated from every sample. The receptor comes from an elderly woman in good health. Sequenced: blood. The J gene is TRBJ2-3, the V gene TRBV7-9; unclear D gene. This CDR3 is CASSLALTPGPSTDTQYF. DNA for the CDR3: TGTGCCAGCAGCTTAGCGTTAACACCAGGACCTAGCACAGATACGCAGTATTTT.